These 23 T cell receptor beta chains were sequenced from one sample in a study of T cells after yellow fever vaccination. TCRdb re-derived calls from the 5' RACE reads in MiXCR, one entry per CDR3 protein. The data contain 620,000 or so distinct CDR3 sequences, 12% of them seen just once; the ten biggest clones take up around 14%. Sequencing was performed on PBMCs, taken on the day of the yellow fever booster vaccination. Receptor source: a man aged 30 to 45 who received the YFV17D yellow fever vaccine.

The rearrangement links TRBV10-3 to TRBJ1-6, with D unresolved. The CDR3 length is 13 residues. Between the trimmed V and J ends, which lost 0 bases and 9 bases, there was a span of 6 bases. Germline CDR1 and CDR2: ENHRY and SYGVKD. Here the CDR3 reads CAISESGSSPLHF. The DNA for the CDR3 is TGTGCCATCAGTGAGTCCGGAAGTTCACCCCTCCACTTT.

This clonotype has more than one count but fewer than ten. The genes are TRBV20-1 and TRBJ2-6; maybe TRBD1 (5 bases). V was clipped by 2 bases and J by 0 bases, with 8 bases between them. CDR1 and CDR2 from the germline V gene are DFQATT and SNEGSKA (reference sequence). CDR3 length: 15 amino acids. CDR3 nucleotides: TGCAGTGCTAGAACCGGACACTCTGGGGCCAACGTCCTGACTTTC. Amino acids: CSARTGHSGANVLTF.

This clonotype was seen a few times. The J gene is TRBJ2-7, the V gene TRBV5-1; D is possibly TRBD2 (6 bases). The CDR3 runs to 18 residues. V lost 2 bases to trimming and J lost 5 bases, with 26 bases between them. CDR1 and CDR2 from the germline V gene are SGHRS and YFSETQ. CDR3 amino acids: CASSLGPSRVMGLHEQYF. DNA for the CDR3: TGCGCCAGCAGCTTAGGCCCTAGCAGGGTAATGGGACTCCACGAGCAGTACTTC.

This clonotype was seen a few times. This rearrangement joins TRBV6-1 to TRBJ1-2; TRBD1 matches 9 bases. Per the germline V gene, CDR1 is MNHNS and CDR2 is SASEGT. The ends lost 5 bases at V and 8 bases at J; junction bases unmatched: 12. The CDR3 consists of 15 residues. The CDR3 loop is CASSTSGQGLKGYTF. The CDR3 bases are TGTGCCAGCAGTACCAGCGGACAGGGGCTAAAAGGCTACACCTTC.

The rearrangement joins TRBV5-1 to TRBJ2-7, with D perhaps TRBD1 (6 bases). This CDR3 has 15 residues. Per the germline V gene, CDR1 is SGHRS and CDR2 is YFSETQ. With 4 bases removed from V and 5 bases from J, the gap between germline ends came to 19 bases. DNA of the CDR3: TGCGCCAGCAGCGCCGATAATACAGGGCTCAACGAGCAGTACTTC. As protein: CASSADNTGLNEQYF.

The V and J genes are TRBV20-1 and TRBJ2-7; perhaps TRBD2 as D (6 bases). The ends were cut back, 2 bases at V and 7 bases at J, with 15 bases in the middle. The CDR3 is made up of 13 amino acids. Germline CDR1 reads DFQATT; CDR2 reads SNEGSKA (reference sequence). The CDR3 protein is CSARPGRGSEQYF. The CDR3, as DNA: TGCAGTGCTAGACCCGGGAGAGGCTCGGAGCAGTACTTC.

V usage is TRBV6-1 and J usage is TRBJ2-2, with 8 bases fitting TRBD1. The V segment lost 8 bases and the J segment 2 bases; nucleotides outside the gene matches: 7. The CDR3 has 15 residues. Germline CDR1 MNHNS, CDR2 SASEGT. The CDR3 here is CASSDRGFNTGELFF. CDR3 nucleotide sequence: TGTGCCAGCTCTGACAGGGGTTTTAACACCGGGGAGCTGTTTTTT.

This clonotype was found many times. Written as DNA, the CDR3 is TGTGCCAGCAGCTTGTACGAAGAGACCCAGTACTTC. Its protein product is CASSLYEETQYF. This rearrangement joins TRBV5-6 to TRBJ2-5; D gene unclear. CDR1 is SGHDT, CDR2 YYEEEE, per germline. Trimming pared 1 base from V and 3 bases from J, leaving 4 bases between. The CDR3 runs to 12 residues.

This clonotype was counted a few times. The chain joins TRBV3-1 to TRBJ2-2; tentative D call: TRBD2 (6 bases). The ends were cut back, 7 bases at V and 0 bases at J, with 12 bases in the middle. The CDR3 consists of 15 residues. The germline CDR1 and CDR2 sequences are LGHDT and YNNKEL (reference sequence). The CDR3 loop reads CASTNRGTNTGELFF. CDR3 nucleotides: TGTGCCAGCACCAACCGGGGGACGAACACCGGGGAGCTGTTTTTT. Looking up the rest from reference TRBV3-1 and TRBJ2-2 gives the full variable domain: DTAVSQTPKYLVTQMGNDKSIKCEQNLGHDTMYWYKQDSKKFLKIMFSYNNKELIINETVPNRFSPKSPDKAHLNLHINSLELGDSAVYFCASTNRGTNTGELFFGEGSRLTVL.

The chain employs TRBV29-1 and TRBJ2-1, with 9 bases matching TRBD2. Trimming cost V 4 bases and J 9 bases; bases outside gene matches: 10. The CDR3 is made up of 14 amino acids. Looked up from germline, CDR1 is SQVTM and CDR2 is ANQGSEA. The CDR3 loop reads CSVGRAGGQVEQFF. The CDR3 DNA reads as TGCAGCGTTGGACGGGCGGGAGGGCAGGTTGAGCAGTTCTTC.

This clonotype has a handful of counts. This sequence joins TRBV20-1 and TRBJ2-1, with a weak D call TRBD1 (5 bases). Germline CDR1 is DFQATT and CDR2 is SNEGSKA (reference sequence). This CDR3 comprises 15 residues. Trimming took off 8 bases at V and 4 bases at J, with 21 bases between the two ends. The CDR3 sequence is CSTKAPGSPYNEQFF. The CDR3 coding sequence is TGCAGTACTAAAGCCCCAGGGTCCCCTTACAATGAGCAGTTCTTC.

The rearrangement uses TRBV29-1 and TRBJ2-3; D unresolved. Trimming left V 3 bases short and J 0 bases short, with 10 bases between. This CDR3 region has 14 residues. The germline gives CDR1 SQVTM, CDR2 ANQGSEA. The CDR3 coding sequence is TGCAGCGTTGAGGCCGGATCTAGCACAGATACGCAGTATTTT. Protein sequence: CSVEAGSSTDTQYF.

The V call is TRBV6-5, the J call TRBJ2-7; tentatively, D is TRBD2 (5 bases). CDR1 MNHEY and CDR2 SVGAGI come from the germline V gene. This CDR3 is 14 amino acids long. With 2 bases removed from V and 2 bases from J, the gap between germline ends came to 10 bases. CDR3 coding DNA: TGTGCCAGCAGTTACAGGGCGAGGGCCTACGAGCAGTACTTC. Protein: CASSYRARAYEQYF.

The CDR3 reads CATSREGLAGFDEQYF. CDR3 in DNA: TGTGCCACCAGCAGAGAAGGACTAGCGGGATTCGACGAGCAGTACTTC. The rearrangement joins TRBV15 to TRBJ2-7; 12 positions match TRBD2. CDR3 length: 16 residues. J gave up 5 bases and V 0 bases, and 5 bases lay outside the gene matches. Germline-derived CDR1 and CDR2 are LNHNV and YYDKDF (reference sequence).

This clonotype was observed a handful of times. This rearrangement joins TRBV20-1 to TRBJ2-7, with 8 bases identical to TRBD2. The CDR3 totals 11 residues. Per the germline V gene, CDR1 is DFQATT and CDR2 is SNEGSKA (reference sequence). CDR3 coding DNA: TGCAGTGCTAGAGATAATCCAGCGGGAGTGGTC. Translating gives CSARDNPAGVV.

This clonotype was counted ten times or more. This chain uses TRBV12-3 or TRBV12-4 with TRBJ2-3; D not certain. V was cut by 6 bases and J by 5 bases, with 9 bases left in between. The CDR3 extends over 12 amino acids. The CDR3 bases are TGTGCCAGCAGCCCATGGGGAGATACGCAGTATTTT. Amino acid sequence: CASSPWGDTQYF.

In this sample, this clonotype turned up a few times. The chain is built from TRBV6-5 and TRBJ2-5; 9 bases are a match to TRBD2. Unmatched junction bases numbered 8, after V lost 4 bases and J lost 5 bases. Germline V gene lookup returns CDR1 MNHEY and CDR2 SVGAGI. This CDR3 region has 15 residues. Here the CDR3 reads CASSWLAGALETQYF. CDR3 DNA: TGTGCCAGCAGTTGGTTAGCGGGAGCCCTGGAGACCCAGTACTTC.

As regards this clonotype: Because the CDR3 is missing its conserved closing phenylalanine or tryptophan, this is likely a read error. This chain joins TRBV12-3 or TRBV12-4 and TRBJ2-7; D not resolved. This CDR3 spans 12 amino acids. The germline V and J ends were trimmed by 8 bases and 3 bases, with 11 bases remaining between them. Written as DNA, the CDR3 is TGTGCCAGCGGGATTCTCTACTACGAGCAGTACTCC. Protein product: CASGILYYEQYS.

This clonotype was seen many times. DNA for the CDR3: TGCGCCAGCAGCTTGGAGACAGGGGGCAACACTGAAGCTTTCTTT. Translating gives CASSLETGGNTEAFF. The chain employs TRBV5-1 and TRBJ1-1, with TRBD1 identical over 10 bases. This CDR3 has 15 residues. Looked up from germline, CDR1 is SGHRS and CDR2 is YFSETQ. J gave up 2 bases and V 0 bases, and 1 base lay outside the gene matches.

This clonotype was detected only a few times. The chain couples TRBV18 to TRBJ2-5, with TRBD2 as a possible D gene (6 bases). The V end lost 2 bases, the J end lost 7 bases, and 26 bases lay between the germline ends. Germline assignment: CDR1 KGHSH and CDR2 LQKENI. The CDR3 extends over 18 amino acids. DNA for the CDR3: TGTGCCAGCTCACCAAACTCCCCTGCGGGGCTTGACGCGGGGACCCAGTACTTC. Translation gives CASSPNSPAGLDAGTQYF.

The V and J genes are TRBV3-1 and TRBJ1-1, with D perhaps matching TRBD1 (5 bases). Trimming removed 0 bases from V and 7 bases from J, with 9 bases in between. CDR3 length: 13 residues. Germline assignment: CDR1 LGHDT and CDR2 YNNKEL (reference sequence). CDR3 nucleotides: TGTGCCAGCAGCCAAGATATTGGGGGTGAAGCTTTCTTT. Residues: CASSQDIGGEAFF.

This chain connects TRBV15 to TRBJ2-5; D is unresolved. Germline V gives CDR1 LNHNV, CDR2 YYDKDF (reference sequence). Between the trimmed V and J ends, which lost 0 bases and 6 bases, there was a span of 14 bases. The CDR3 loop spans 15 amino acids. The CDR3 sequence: CATSRDRITTQTQYF. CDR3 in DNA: TGTGCCACCAGCAGAGATAGGATCACAACACAGACCCAGTACTTC.

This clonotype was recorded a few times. The CDR3 nucleotides read TGTGCCAGCAGCTCTCAGACAGCTAACTATGGCTACACCTTC. Translating gives CASSSQTANYGYTF. The rearrangement links TRBV7-8 to TRBJ1-2, with a weak D call TRBD1 (5 bases). The CDR3 is made up of 14 amino acids. Trimming cost V 4 bases and J 0 bases, with 9 bases left between them. The V gene's germline CDR1 is SGHVS and CDR2 FQNEAQ.